This T cell receptor (beta chain) was observed in a study of T cell responses to AZD1222 COVID-19 vaccine. Study context: Second-dose schedules of about 4 or about 12 weeks were combined. Overall study findings and caveats: Researchers took repertoire samples only after the peak T cell response had come. The reported proportion of spike-specific TCRs targeting unmutated variant regions was nearly half. Donors were largely white British and mainly female; clonal diversity was possibly underestimated.

Note on this clone: Its antigen is not known.

TCRdb keeps only in-frame clones here, not all; method: immunoSEQ multiplex PCR. The data contain about 120,000 clones, around 90% of them seen just once; the ten biggest clones take up 8.4%. Material: peripheral blood, obtained on day 0 of AZD1222 vaccination. This TCR came from an adult in good health.

The CDR3 coding sequence is TGTGCCAGTAGGAACACGGGACAGGCTCTTATGAACACTGAAGCTTTCTTT. The encoded protein is CASRNTGQALMNTEAFF. The genes are TRBV19 and TRBJ1-1; 8 bases align to TRBD1. CDR1 is LNHDA, CDR2 SQIVND, per germline (reference sequence). The CDR3 has 17 residues. The junction had 12 bases not matched to a gene; V was cut back by 6 bases and J by 0 bases.